The 12 T cell receptor beta chains presented below share a single source sample, sequenced in a study of T cells expressing NK-cell markers. No DNA is given; TCRdb re-called the 5' RACE reads and lists each CDR3 protein once. This repertoire includes 550,000 or so distinct CDR3 sequences. The sequenced material came from blood T cells: a sorted CD56 or NKG2C T cell subset, CD4+ or CD8+ T cells, or bulk PBMC T cells (not recorded which). The receptor source for this set is a man aged 18 to 30 in good health.

The V call is TRBV27, the J call TRBJ1-5; TCRdb names TRBD1, which stays unverified in the absence of DNA. Germline CDR1 MNHEY, CDR2 SMNVEV (reference sequence). The CDR3 is 16 amino acids. CDR3 loop: CASSKTGAGSNQPQHF.

The CDR3 loop reads CASSDPLAGGYNEQFF. This chain connects TRBV28 to TRBJ2-1; TCRdb's D gene call, TRBD2, goes unchecked for lack of DNA. This CDR3 contains 16 residues. In germline, CDR1 is MDHEN, CDR2 SYDVKM.

This chain's CDR3 is CASSRKSGRAGETQYF. The chain combines TRBV12-3 or TRBV12-4 with TRBJ2-5; lacking DNA, the TRBD2 call made by TCRdb goes unchecked. The length of the CDR3 is 16 residues.

The chain couples TRBV25-1 to TRBJ2-3; TCRdb outputs TRBD2, but without DNA this stays unchecked. From germline, CDR1 is MGHDK and CDR2 SYGVNS. The CDR3 covers 16 residues. The CDR3 loop is CASSESPRGSGDTQYF.

The genes are TRBV6-5 and TRBJ2-7. This CDR3 is built from 16 residues. In germline, CDR1 is MNHEY, CDR2 SVGAGI. The CDR3 loop is CASSYSGSMMSYEQYF.

V gene TRBV12-3 or TRBV12-4 combines with J gene TRBJ2-3; TCRdb names TRBD1, which stays unverified in the absence of DNA. The CDR3 loop spans 12 amino acids. The CDR3 reads CASSQQGSRQYF.

This chain connects TRBV4-3 to TRBJ2-4; TCRdb picks TRBD1, but there is no DNA to check that call. The germline V gene has CDR1 LGHNA and CDR2 YSLEER. The CDR3 is made up of 16 amino acids. CDR3 amino acids: CASSHRSTGPKNIQYF.

The rearrangement uses TRBV28 and TRBJ2-1; the TCRdb call, TRBD2, lacks DNA for checking. CDR3 length: 15 residues. Germline V gene lookup returns CDR1 MDHEN and CDR2 SYDVKM. CDR3 loop: CASSLVREGENEQFF.

The chain has TRBV9 and TRBJ2-1. From germline, CDR1 is SGDLS and CDR2 YYNGEE. This CDR3 contains 14 residues. The CDR3 loop is CASSVELILGEQFF.

The chain joins TRBV20-1 to TRBJ2-5; the TRBD1 assignment by TCRdb is unverifiable without DNA. Germline CDR1 reads DFQATT; CDR2 reads SNEGSKA (reference sequence). CDR3 length: 14 amino acids. The CDR3 loop reads CSAREGRDWETQYF.

V gene TRBV12-3 or TRBV12-4 combines with J gene TRBJ2-5; TCRdb gives TRBD2 as the D gene, but with no DNA this cannot be confirmed. This CDR3 has 18 amino acids. CDR3 sequence: CASSFSGLLAGGPKTQYF.

The gene calls are TRBV7-2 and TRBJ2-1; TCRdb gives TRBD1 as the D gene, but with no DNA this cannot be confirmed. The CDR3 has 13 amino acids. Germline V CDR1 and CDR2: SGHTA, FQGNSA. This CDR3 reads CASSLEYQGTQFF.